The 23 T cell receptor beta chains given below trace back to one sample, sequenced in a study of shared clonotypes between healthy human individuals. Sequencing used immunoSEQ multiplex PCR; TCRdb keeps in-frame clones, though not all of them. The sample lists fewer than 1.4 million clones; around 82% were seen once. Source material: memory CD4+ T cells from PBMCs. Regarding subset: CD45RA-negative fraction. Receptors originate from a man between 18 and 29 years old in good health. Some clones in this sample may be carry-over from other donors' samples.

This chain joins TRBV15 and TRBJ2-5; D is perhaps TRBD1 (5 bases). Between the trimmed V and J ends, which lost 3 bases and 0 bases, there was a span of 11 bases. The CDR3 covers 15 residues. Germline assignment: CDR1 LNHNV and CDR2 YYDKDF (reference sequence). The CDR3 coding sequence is TGTGCCACCAGCAGGTGGGGCAGGGACCAAGAGACCCAGTACTTC. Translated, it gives CATSRWGRDQETQYF.

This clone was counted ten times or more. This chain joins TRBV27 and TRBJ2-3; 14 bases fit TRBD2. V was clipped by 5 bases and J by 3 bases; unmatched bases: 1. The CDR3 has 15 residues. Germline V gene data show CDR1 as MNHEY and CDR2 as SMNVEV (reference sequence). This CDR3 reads CASSRLAGGTDTQYF. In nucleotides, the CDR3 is TGTGCCAGCAGTCGACTAGCGGGAGGGACAGATACGCAGTATTTT.

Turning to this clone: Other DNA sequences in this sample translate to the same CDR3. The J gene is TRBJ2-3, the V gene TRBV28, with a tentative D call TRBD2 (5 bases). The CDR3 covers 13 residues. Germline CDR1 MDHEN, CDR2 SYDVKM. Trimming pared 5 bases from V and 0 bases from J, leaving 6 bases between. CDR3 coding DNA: TGTGCCAGCAGTAGCGGAAGCACAGATACGCAGTATTTT. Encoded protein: CASSSGSTDTQYF.

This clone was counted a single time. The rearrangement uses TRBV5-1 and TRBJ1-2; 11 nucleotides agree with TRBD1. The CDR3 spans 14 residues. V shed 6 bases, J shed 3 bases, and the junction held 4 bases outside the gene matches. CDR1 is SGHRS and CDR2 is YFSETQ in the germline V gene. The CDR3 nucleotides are TGCGCCAGCACCACGGGACAGGGGGACTATGGCTACACCTTC. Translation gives CASTTGQGDYGYTF.

For the CDR3, the DNA is TGTGCCAGCAGCTCCGGGGGGGAGCTGTTTTTT. It codes for CASSSGGELFF. The chain recombines TRBV7-9 with TRBJ2-2; D remains unclear. Germline CDR1 SEHNR, CDR2 FQNEAQ (reference sequence). The CDR3 has 11 residues. Trimming pared 4 bases from V and 8 bases from J, leaving 5 bases between.

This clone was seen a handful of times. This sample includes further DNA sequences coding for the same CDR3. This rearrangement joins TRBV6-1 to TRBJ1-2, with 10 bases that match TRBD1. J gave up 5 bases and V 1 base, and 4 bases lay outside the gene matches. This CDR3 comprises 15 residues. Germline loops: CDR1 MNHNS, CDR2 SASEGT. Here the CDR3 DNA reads TGTGCCAGCAGTGAAGGACAGGGGGCAGGGTATGGCTACACCTTC. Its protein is CASSEGQGAGYGYTF.

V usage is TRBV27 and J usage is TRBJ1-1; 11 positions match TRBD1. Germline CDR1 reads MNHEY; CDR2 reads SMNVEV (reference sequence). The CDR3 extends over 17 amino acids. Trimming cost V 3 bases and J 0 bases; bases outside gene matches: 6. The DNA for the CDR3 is TGTGCCAGCAGTTTCCGCACGGACAGGGGGCTGAACACTGAAGCTTTCTTT. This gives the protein CASSFRTDRGLNTEAFF.

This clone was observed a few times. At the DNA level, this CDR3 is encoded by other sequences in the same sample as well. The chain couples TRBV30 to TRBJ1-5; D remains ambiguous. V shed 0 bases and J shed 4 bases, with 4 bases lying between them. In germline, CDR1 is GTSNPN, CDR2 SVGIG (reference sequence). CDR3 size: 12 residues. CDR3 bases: TGTGCCTGGAGTGTAGTAAATCAGCCCCAGCATTTT. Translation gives CAWSVVNQPQHF.

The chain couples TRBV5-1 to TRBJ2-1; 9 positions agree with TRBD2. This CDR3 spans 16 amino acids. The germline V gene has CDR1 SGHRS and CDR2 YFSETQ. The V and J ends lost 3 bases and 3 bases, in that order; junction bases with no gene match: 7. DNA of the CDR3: TGCGCCAGCAGCTCCACCTTAGCGGGAGACTACAATGAGCAGTTCTTC. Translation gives CASSSTLAGDYNEQFF.

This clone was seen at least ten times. As DNA, the CDR3 is TGTGCCAGCAGCGAGACCTTCTACAGTAGCGGGAGAATGGCCGGGGAGCTGTTTTTT. Translating gives CASSETFYSSGRMAGELFF. The chain couples TRBV11-2 to TRBJ2-2; 9 positions match TRBD2. Unmatched junction bases numbered 19, after V lost 5 bases and J lost 6 bases. The CDR3 length is 19 residues. In germline, CDR1 is SGHAT, CDR2 FQNNGV. The whole variable domain, filled in from reference TRBV11-2 and TRBJ2-2, reads EAGVAQSPRYKIIEKRQSVAFWCNPISGHATLYWYQQILGQGPKLLIQFQNNGVVDDSQLPKDRFSAERLKGVDSTLKIQPAKLEDSAVYLCASSETFYSSGRMAGELFFGEGSRLTVL.

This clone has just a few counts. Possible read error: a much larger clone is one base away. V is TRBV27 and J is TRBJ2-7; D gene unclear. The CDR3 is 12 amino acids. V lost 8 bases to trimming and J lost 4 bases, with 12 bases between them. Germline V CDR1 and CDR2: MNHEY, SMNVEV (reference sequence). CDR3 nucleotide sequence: TGTGCCAGCGGGTCCCCCTCGTACGAGCAGTACTTC. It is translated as CASGSPSYEQYF.

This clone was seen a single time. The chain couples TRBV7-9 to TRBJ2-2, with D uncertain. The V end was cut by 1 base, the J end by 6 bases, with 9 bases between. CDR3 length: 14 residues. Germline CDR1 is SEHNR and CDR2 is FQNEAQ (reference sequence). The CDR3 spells CASSLELWPGELFF. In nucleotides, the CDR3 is TGTGCCAGCAGCTTAGAGCTCTGGCCCGGGGAGCTGTTTTTT.

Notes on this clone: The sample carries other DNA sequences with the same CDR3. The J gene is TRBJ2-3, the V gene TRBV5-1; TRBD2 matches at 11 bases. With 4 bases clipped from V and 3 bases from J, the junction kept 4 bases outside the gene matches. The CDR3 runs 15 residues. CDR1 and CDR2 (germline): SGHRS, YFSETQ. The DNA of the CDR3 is TGCGCCAGCAGCCTAGCGGGAGGAAGGACAGATACGCAGTATTTT. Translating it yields CASSLAGGRTDTQYF.

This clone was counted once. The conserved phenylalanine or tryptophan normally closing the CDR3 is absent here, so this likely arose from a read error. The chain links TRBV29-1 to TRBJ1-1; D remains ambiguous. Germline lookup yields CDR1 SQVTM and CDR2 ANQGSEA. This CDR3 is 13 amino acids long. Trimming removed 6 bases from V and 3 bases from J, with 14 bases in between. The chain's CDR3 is CSVTVGLDTEAFL. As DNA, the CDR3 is TGCAGCGTCACAGTAGGGTTAGACACTGAAGCTTTCCTC.

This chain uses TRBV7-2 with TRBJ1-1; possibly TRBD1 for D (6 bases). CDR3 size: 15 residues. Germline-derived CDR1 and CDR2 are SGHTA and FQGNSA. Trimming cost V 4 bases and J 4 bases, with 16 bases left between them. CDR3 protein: CASSWGAFSGTEAFF. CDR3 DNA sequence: TGTGCCAGCAGCTGGGGGGCCTTTAGTGGCACTGAAGCTTTCTTT.

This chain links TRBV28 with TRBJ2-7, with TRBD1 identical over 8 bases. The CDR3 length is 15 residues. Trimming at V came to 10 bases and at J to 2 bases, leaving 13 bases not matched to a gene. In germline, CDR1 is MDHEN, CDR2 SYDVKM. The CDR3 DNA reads TGTGCCACCAAGGAAGGGACAGGCCCCCCCTACGAGCAGTACTTC. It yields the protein CATKEGTGPPYEQYF.

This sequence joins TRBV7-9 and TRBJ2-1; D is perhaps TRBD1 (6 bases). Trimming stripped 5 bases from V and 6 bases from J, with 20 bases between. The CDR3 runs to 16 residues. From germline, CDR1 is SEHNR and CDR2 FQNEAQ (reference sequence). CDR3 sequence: CASSPQGLSRGNEQFF. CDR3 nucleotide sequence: TGTGCCAGCAGCCCCCAGGGGCTCTCCAGGGGCAATGAGCAGTTCTTC.

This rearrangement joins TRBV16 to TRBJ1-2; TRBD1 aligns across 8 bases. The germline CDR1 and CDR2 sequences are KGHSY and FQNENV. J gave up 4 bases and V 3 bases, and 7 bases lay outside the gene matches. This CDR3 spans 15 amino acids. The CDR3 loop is CASSQAGQGLYGYTF. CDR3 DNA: TGTGCCAGCAGCCAGGCTGGACAGGGTCTCTATGGCTACACCTTC.

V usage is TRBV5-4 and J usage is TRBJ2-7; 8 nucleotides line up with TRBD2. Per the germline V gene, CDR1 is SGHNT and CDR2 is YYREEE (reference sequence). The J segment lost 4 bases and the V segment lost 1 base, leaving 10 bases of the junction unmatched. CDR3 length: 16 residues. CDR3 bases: TGTGCCAGCAGCTTGATTCCTGGCGGGAGGTGGTACGAGCAGTACTTC. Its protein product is CASSLIPGGRWYEQYF.

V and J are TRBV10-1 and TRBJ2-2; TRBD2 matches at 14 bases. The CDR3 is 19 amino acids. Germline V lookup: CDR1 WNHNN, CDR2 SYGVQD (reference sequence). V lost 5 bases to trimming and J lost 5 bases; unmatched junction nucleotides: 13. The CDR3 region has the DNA TGCGCCAGCAGTCCGATTCCTCAAGGGACTAGCGGGAGAACCGGGGAGCTGTTTTTT. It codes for CASSPIPQGTSGRTGELFF.

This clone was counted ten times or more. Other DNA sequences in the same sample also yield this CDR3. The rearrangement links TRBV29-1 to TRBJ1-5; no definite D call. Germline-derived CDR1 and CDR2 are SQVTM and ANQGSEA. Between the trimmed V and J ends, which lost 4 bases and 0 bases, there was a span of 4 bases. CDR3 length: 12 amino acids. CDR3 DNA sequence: TGCAGCGTTGCCGGTAGCAATCAGCCCCAGCATTTT. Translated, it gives CSVAGSNQPQHF. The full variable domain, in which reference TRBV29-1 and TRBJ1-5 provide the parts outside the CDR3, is SAVISQKPSRDICQRGTSLTIQCQVDSQVTMMFWYRQQPGQSLTLIATANQGSEATYESGFVIDKFPISRPNLTFSTLTVSNMSPEDSSIYLCSVAGSNQPQHFGDGTRLSIL.

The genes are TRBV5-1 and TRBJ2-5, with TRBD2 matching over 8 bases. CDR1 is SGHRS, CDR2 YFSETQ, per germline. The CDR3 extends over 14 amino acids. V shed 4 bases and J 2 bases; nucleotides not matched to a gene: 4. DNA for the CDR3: TGCGCCAGCAGCACGGGGACTAGACAAGAGACCCAGTACTTC. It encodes CASSTGTRQETQYF.

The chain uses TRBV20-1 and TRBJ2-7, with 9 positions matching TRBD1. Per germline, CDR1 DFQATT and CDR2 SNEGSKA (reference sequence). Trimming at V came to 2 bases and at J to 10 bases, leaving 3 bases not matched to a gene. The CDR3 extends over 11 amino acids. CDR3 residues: CSARWGQGQYF. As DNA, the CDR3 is TGCAGTGCTAGATGGGGACAGGGTCAGTACTTC.